This T cell receptor beta chain was sequenced for a study of OX40 agonist ivuxolimab in advanced cancers. Findings and limits, study-wide: CD4+ and CD8+ blood T cells expanded clonally by week 6 at 0.1 to 3.0 mg/kg.

Trimming took 5 bases from V and 7 from J, leaving 20 bases between them. The CDR3 runs 15 residues. Germline V lookup: CDR1 SGHNT, CDR2 YENEEA. Comments on this clone: Antigen: not known.

Libraries were prepared by immunoSEQ multiplex PCR; TCRdb keeps only in-frame clonotypes and omits some of them. The data show 67,000 or so clones, with 88% seen just once and roughly 1% held by the top ten. Sequenced material: CD4+ or CD8+ T cells sorted from blood, taken in a trial of the OX40 agonist ivuxolimab. The chain couples TRBV11-3 to TRBJ2-5, with D possibly being TRBD2 (5 bases). The clonotype was recovered from an adult with an advanced solid tumor such as melanoma, head and neck, liver or kidney cancer. CDR3 protein: CASSPGRTEWGTQYF. The CDR3 DNA reads TGTGCCAGCAGCCCAGGCAGGACTGAGTGGGGGACCCAGTACTTC.